These T cell receptor beta chains were read from a single sample in a study of T cells in Graves' hyperthyroidism and ophthalmopathy. A single record per CDR3 protein comes from TCRdb applying MiXCR to the multiplex PCR reads. Altogether about 380,000 distinct CDR3 sequences are present, about 13% being singletons, with the ten largest covering about a fifth. The specimen sequenced was blood. These receptors came from a man aged 25 to 40 with Graves' hyperthyroidism that later progressed to Graves' ophthalmopathy. Each CDR3 is given with its conserved first and last residue. A D gene is named only where the DNA matches it firmly. Rows give clone size only sometimes, using once, few, many, or a class for an expanded clone.

cdr3_aa	cdr3_nt	j_call	d_call	v_call	clone_size
CGSSLAPRSYNEQFF	TGTGGCAGCAGCCTCGCACCGAGGTCCTACAATGAGCAGTTCTTC	TRBJ2-1	-	TRBV3-1	-
CSASNRAVGNTIYF	TGCAGTGCTAGTAACAGGGCGGTTGGAAACACCATATATTTT	TRBJ1-3	-	TRBV20-1	few
CASSYDARDRGRAGYTF	TGTGCCAGCAGTTACGACGCCCGGGACAGGGGAAGGGCTGGCTACACCTTC	TRBJ1-2	TRBD1	TRBV6-5	many
CAWSRQGLTEAFF	TGTGCCTGGAGTAGACAGGGTCTCACTGAAGCTTTCTTT	TRBJ1-1	TRBD1	TRBV30	many
CASSFDGAPAGEQYF	TGTGCCAGCAGCTTCGACGGGGCTCCGGCGGGTGAGCAGTACTTC	TRBJ2-7	-	TRBV7-9	few
CASSLGAYQPQHF	TGTGCCAGCAGCTTGGGTGCCTATCAGCCCCAGCATTTT	TRBJ1-5	-	TRBV5-6	few
CASSSTGLTYNSPLHF	TGTGCCAGCAGCTCGACAGGTTTAACCTATAATTCACCCCTCCACTTT	TRBJ1-6	-	TRBV7-6	few
CASSEAPGQRTYNSPLHF	TGCGCCAGCAGCGAAGCACCGGGACAGAGAACTTATAATTCACCCCTCCACTTT	TRBJ1-6	TRBD1	TRBV10-1	few
CASSQEGFLSGGELFF	TGCGCCAGCAGCCAAGAGGGCTTCCTCTCCGGCGGGGAGCTGTTTTTT	TRBJ2-2	-	TRBV4-1	-
CASSQRTSGGRGTDTQYF	TGTGCCAGCAGCCAGAGGACTAGCGGGGGTCGGGGCACAGATACGCAGTATTTT	TRBJ2-3	TRBD2	TRBV3-1	-
CASSGVAAYGYTF	TGTGCCAGCAGTGGGGTAGCAGCCTATGGCTACACCTTC	TRBJ1-2	-	TRBV2	-
CASSSPGTVRNQPQHF	TGTGCCAGCAGTTCCCCCGGGACCGTGAGGAATCAGCCCCAGCATTTT	TRBJ1-5	-	TRBV28	many
CASSLGDRGLYEQYF	TGTGCCAGCAGCTTAGGGGACAGGGGTTTGTACGAGCAGTACTTC	TRBJ2-7	TRBD1	TRBV11-2	-
CASSRGSGTEAFF	TGTGCCAGCAGTCGAGGATCTGGCACTGAAGCTTTCTTT	TRBJ1-1	-	TRBV2	many
CSAPPPGTGTEAFF	TGCAGTGCTCCCCCCCCAGGGACGGGGACTGAAGCTTTCTTT	TRBJ1-1	-	TRBV20-1	many
CASSLVGSQGEDYGYTF	TGTGCCAGCAGCTTAGTGGGCTCACAGGGGGAAGATTATGGCTACACCTTC	TRBJ1-2	TRBD1	TRBV7-2	-
CASSPQTVRQEKETQYF	TGTGCCAGCAGCCCCCAAACCGTTCGACAGGAGAAGGAGACCCAGTACTTC	TRBJ2-5	-	TRBV3-1	-
CASSILGTVGSGANVLTF	TGTGCCAGCAGTATATTGGGGACGGTTGGCTCTGGGGCCAACGTCCTGACTTTC	TRBJ2-6	-	TRBV28	few
CASSLLGAANTEAFF	TGTGCCAGCAGTTTATTAGGGGCGGCGAACACTGAAGCTTTCTTT	TRBJ1-1	-	TRBV28	many
CASSLGGNTDTQYF	TGTGCCAGCAGCTTAGGGGGTAACACAGATACGCAGTATTTT	TRBJ2-3	-	TRBV11-3	many
CASSPGTGDIQYF	TGTGCCAGCTCACCAGGGACAGGGGACATTCAGTACTTC	TRBJ2-4	TRBD1	TRBV18	few
CASSPRGGLNTEAFF	TGTGCCAGCAGCCCGAGGGGGGGCTTGAACACTGAAGCTTTCTTT	TRBJ1-1	-	TRBV7-9	many
CASSLSSAGGTGGGYTF	TGTGCCAGCAGCTTGAGTTCGGCAGGAGGGACTGGGGGTGGCTACACCTTC	TRBJ1-2	-	TRBV5-7	-
CASSLRGPGPRNEQFF	TGTGCCAGCAGCTTAAGGGGGCCCGGCCCTCGCAATGAGCAGTTCTTC	TRBJ2-1	TRBD1	TRBV13	many
CASSYPQGGGKQNSPLHF	TGTGCCAGCAGTTACCCACAGGGTGGCGGAAAACAAAATTCACCCCTCCACTTT	TRBJ1-6	-	TRBV6-5	many
CAWSESMNTEAFF	TGTGCCTGGAGTGAAAGCATGAACACTGAAGCTTTCTTT	TRBJ1-1	-	TRBV30	-
CSPVTDTQYF	TGCAGCCCCGTCACAGATACGCAGTATTTT	TRBJ2-3	-	TRBV29-1	few
CASSPSGPGYEQYF	TGCGCCAGCAGCCCCTCCGGACCGGGCTACGAGCAGTACTTC	TRBJ2-7	-	TRBV10-2	-
CASSWSTETQYF	TGTGCCAGCAGCTGGTCCACAGAGACCCAGTACTTC	TRBJ2-5	-	TRBV7-6	many
CASSERQANYGYTF	TGTGCCAGCAGTGAACGGCAGGCGAACTATGGCTACACCTTC	TRBJ1-2	-	TRBV2	few
CSAEPRGVDTQYF	TGCAGTGCTGAGCCTAGAGGAGTAGATACGCAGTATTTT	TRBJ2-3	-	TRBV20-1	many
CASSWDTYNEQFF	TGTGCCAGCAGTTGGGACACCTACAATGAGCAGTTCTTC	TRBJ2-1	-	TRBV28	many
CASSLYGTGPQHF	TGTGCCAGCAGTTTATACGGGACAGGGCCCCAGCATTTT	TRBJ1-5	TRBD1	TRBV27	many
CASSQAQGAHSPLHF	TGCGCCAGCAGCCAAGCACAGGGGGCACATTCACCCCTCCACTTT	TRBJ1-6	TRBD1	TRBV4-1	few
CASGLVQETQYF	TGTGCTAGTGGTTTGGTCCAAGAGACCCAGTACTTC	TRBJ2-5	-	TRBV12-5	many
CASSLKEWRRSSYEQYF	TGCGCCAGCAGCCTAAAGGAATGGCGGAGAAGCTCCTACGAGCAGTACTTC	TRBJ2-7	-	TRBV4-1	few
CASSLGGYYGYTF	TGTGCCAGCAGTTTGGGGGGGTACTATGGCTACACCTTC	TRBJ1-2	-	TRBV28	many
CASSLEDRPNQPQHF	TGTGCCAGCAGTTTAGAGGACAGGCCCAATCAGCCCCAGCATTTT	TRBJ1-5	TRBD1	TRBV12-3/TRBV12-4	many
CASSSDGEETQYF	TGCGCCAGCAGCTCGGACGGGGAAGAGACCCAGTACTTC	TRBJ2-5	-	TRBV5-1	-
CASLVVPQGVNEQFF	TGCGCCAGCTTGGTGGTCCCGCAGGGGGTCAATGAGCAGTTCTTC	TRBJ2-1	TRBD1	TRBV5-1	many
CASSIRPRRGGLAGGRETQYF	TGTGCCAGCAGCATAAGACCCCGCCGGGGGGGACTAGCGGGGGGAAGAGAGACCCAGTACTTC	TRBJ2-5	TRBD2	TRBV7-8	few
CASSYRQGWYGYTF	TGTGCCAGCAGTTACCGACAGGGATGGTATGGCTACACCTTC	TRBJ1-2	TRBD1	TRBV6-6	few
CASSHRDGNNEQFF	TGTGCCAGCAGTCACCGGGACGGGAACAATGAGCAGTTCTTC	TRBJ2-1	-	TRBV6-1	many